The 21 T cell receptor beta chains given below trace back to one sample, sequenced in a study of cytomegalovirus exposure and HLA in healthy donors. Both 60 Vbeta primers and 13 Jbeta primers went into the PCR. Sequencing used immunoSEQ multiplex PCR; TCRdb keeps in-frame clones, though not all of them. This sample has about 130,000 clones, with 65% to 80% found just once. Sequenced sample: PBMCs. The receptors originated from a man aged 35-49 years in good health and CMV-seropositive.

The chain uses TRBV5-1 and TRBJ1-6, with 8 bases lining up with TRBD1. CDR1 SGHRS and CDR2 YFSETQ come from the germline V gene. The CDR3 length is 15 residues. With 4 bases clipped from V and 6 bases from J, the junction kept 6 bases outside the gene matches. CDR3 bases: TGCGCCAGCAGCCCCCAAGGACAGGGTAATTCACCCCTCCACTTT. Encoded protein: CASSPQGQGNSPLHF.

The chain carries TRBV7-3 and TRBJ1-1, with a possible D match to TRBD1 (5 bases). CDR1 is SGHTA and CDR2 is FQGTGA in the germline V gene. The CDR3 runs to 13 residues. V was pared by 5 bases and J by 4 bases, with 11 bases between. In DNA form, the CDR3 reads TGTGCCAGCAGCCCCAGCAGGGTCACTGAAGCTTTCTTT. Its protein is CASSPSRVTEAFF.

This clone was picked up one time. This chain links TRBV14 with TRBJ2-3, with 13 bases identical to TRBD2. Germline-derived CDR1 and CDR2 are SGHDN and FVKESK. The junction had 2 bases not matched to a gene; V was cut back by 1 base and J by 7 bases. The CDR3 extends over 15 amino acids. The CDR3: CASSQGLAGGNTQYF. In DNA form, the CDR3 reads TGTGCCAGCAGCCAAGGACTAGCGGGAGGAAATACGCAGTATTTT.

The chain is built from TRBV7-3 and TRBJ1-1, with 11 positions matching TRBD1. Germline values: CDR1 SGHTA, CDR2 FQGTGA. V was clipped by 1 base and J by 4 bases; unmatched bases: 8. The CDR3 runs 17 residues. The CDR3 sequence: CASSLNPRTGGGTEAFF. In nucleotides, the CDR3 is TGTGCCAGCAGCTTAAACCCCCGGACAGGGGGCGGCACTGAAGCTTTCTTT.

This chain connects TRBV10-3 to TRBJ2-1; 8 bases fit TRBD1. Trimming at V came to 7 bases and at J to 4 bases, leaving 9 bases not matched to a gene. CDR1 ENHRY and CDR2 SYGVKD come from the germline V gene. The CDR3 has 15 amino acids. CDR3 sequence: CAINSQGAGYNEQFF. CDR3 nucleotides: TGTGCCATCAATTCGCAGGGGGCCGGGTACAATGAGCAGTTCTTC.

The CDR3 nucleotides read TGTGCCACCACAAAGGCGAGACTGAGCTCTGGAAACACCATATATTTT. Its translation: CATTKARLSSGNTIYF. This rearrangement joins TRBV19 to TRBJ1-3; D is unclear. Germline lookup yields CDR1 LNHDA and CDR2 SQIVND (reference sequence). The CDR3 is made up of 16 amino acids. The V and J ends lost 10 bases and 0 bases respectively, with 19 bases between them.

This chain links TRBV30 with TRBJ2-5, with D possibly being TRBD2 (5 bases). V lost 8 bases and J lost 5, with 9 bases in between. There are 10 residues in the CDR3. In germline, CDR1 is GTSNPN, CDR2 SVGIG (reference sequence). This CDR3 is CAGGMETQYF. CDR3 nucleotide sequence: TGTGCCGGAGGTATGGAGACCCAGTACTTC.

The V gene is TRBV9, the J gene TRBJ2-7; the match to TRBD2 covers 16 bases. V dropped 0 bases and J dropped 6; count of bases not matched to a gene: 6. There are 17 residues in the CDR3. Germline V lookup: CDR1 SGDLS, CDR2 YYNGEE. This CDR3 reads CASSVAPGTSGRGEQYF. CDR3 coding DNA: TGTGCCAGCAGCGTAGCCCCCGGGACTAGCGGGAGGGGCGAGCAGTACTTC.

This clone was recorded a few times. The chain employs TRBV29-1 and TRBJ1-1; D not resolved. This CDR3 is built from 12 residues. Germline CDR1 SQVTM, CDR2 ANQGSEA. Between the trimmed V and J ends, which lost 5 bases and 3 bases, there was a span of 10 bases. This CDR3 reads CSVWGGYTEAFF. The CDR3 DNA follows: TGCAGCGTTTGGGGAGGGTACACTGAAGCTTTCTTT.

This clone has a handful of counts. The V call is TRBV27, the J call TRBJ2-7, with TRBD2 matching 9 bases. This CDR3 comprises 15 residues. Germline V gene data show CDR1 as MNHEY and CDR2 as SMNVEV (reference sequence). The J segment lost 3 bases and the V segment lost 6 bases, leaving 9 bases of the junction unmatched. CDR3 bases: TGTGCCAGCAGCCCTCGAGGCGGGAGGGTCTACGAGCAGTACTTC. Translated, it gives CASSPRGGRVYEQYF.

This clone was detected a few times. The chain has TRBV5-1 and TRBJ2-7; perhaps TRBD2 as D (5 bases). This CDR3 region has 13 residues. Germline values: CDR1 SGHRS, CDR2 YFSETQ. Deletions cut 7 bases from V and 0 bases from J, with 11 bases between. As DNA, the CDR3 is TGCGCCAGCGCGGGTACAGACTCCTACGAGCAGTACTTC. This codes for CASAGTDSYEQYF.

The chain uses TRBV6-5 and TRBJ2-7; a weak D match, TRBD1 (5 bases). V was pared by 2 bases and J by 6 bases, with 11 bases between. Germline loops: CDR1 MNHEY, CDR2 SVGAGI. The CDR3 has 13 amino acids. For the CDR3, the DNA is TGTGCCAGCAGTTACGACAGTTCGGGCGAGCAGTACTTC. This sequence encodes CASSYDSSGEQYF.

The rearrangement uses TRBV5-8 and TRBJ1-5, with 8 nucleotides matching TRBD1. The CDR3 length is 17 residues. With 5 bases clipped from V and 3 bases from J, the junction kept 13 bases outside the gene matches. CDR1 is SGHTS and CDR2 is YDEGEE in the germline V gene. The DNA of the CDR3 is TGTGCCAGCAGACCTCTCAGGGGGCGCGGACTCAATCAGCCCCAGCATTTT. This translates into CASRPLRGRGLNQPQHF.

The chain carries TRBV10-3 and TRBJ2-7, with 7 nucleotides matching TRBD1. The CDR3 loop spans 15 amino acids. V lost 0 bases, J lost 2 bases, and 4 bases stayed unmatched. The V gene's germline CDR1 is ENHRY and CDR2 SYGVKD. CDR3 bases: TGTGCCATCAGTGAGTCGACAGGGCTTACCTACGAGCAGTACTTC. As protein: CAISESTGLTYEQYF.

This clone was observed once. The CDR3 DNA reads TGCGCCAGCAGCTTGGGGCAGGCCCATGGGGATACGCAGTATTTT. This gives the protein CASSLGQAHGDTQYF. The rearrangement uses TRBV5-1 and TRBJ2-3; D gene ambiguous. Germline loops: CDR1 SGHRS, CDR2 YFSETQ. V was trimmed by 0 bases and J by 6 bases, leaving 14 bases between them. This CDR3 contains 15 residues.

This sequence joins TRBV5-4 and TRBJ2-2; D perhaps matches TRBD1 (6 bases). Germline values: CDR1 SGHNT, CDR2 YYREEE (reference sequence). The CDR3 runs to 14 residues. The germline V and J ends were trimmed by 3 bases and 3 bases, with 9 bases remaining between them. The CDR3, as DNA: TGTGCCAGCAGCTCGGGACAAGACACCGGGGAGCTGTTTTTT. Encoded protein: CASSSGQDTGELFF. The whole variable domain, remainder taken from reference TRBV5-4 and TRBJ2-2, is ETGVTQSPTHLIKTRGQQVTLRCSSQSGHNTVSWYQQALGQGPQFIFQYYREEENGRGNFPPRFSGLQFPNYSSELNVNALELDDSALYLCASSSGQDTGELFFGEGSRLTVL.

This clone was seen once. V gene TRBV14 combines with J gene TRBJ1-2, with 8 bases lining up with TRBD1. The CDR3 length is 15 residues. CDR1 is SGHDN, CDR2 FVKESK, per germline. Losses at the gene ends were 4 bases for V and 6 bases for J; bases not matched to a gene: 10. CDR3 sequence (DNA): TGTGCCAGCAGCCCCCAATGGACAGGGCTAAATGGCTACACCTTC. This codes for CASSPQWTGLNGYTF.

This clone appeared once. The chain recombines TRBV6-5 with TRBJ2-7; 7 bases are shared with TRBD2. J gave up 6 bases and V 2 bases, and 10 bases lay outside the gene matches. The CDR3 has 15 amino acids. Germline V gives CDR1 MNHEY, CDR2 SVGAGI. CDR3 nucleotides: TGTGCCAGCAGTTACCCCACCGGCGGGAGAGGCGAGCAGTACTTC. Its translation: CASSYPTGGRGEQYF.

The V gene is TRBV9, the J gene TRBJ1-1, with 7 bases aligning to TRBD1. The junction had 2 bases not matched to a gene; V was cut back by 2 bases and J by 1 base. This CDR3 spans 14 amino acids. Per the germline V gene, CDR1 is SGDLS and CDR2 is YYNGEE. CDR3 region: CASSVHRGNTEAFF. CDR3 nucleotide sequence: TGTGCCAGCAGCGTCCACAGGGGGAACACTGAAGCTTTCTTT.

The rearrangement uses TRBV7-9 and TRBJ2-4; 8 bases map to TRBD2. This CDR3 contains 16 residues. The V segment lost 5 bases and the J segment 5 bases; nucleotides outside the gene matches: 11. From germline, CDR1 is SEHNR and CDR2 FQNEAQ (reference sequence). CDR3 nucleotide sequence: TGTGCCAGCAGCACCCCTCCTAGCGGGTTGGAAAACATTCAGTACTTC. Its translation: CASSTPPSGLENIQYF.

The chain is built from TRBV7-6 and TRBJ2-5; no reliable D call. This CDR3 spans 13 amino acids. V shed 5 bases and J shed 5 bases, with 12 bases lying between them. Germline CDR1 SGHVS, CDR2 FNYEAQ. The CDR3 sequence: CASSPLSWETQYF. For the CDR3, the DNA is TGTGCCAGCAGCCCCCTAAGCTGGGAGACCCAGTACTTC.